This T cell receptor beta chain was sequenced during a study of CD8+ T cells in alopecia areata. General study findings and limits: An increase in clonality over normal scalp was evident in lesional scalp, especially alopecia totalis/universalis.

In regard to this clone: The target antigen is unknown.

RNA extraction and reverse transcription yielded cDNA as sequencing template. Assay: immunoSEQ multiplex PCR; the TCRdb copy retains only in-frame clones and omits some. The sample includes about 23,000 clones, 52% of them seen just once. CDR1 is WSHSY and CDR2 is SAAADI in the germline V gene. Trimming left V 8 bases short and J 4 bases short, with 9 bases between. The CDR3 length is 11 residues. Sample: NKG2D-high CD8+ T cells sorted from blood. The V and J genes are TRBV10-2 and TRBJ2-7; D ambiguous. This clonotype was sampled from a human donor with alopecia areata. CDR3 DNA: TGCGCCAGCGGGATCCCATACGAGCAGTACTTC. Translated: CASGIPYEQYF.